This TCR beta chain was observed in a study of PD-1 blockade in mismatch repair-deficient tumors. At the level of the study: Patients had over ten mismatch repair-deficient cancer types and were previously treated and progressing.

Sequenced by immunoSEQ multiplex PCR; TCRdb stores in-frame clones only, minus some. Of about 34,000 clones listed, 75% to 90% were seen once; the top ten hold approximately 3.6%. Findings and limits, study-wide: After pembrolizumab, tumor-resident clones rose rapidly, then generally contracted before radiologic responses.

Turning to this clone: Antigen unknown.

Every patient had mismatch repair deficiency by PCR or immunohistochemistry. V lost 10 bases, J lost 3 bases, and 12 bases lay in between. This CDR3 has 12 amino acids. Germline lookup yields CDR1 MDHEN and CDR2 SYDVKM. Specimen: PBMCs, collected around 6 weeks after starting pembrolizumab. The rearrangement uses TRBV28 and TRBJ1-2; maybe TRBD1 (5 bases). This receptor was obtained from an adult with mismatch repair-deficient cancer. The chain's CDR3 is CAIPGGDYGYTF. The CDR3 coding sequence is TGTGCCATCCCCGGGGGGGACTATGGCTACACCTTC.